The 31 T cell receptor beta chains below were found in one sample sequenced in a study of blood T cell repertoires in COVID-19 (dated by TCRdb to about 2020). Library method: the immunoSEQ multiplex PCR assay. TCRdb took this table from immuneACCESS and kept in-frame rearrangements with V and J called. Such tables lack part of the clones; where checked against another copy, unresolved V genes explain under half of the gap, and the rest is unexplained. The sample table shows about 110,000 clones, and around nine tenths are seen once. Jointly, the top ten make up 0.75% to 0.9% of the sample. Sequences were obtained from peripheral blood. These receptors were taken from a woman between 45 and 65 years old with active or convalescent COVID-19.

V usage is TRBV27 and J usage is TRBJ1-1, with 7 positions matching TRBD1. V lost 2 bases, J lost 2 bases, and 5 bases stayed unmatched. The germline V gene encodes CDR1 MNHEY and CDR2 SMNVEV (reference sequence). This CDR3 is 15 amino acids long. CDR3 nucleotides: TGTGCCAGCAGTTTAGAGGGGGCGCTTAACACTGAAGCTTTCTTT. This gives the protein CASSLEGALNTEAFF.

The chain is built from TRBV18 and TRBJ2-1; D unclear. The V end lost 6 bases, the J end lost 12 bases, and 24 bases lay between the germline ends. In germline, CDR1 is KGHSH, CDR2 LQKENI. The CDR3 is 15 amino acids. Written as DNA, the CDR3 is TGTGCCAGCTCTTCGGCAGGAACGCAGCCCCGGCCGCAGTTCTTC. This codes for CASSSAGTQPRPQFF. The full variable domain, its missing parts supplied by reference TRBV18 and TRBJ2-1, is NAGVMQNPRHLVRRRGQEARLRCSPMKGHSHVYWYRQLPEEGLKFMVYLQKENIIDESGMPKERFSAEFPKEGPSILRIQQVVRGDSAAYFCASSSAGTQPRPQFFGPGTRLTVL.

The chain carries TRBV7-2 and TRBJ1-2, with a weak D call TRBD1 (5 bases). Germline CDR1 reads SGHTA; CDR2 reads FQGNSA. V was cut by 1 base and J by 8 bases, with 11 bases left in between. There are 13 residues in the CDR3. Here the CDR3 DNA reads TGTGCCAGCAGCTTAGTCAGGGTAGGCGGCTACACCTTC. Protein sequence: CASSLVRVGGYTF.

This chain links TRBV3-1 (or the pseudogene TRBV3-2) with TRBJ1-6, with no clear D. The CDR3 is 15 amino acids. Germline V CDR1 and CDR2: LGHDT, YNNKEL (reference sequence). Trimming shortened V by 1 base and J by 5 bases, and 9 bases separated the two germline ends. For the CDR3, the DNA is TGTGCCAGCAGCCAAGGCGGCGGAAATAATTCACCCCTCCACTTT. Protein product: CASSQGGGNNSPLHF.

This chain uses TRBV4-2 with TRBJ1-3, with 8 bases matching TRBD1. There are 15 residues in the CDR3. CDR1 and CDR2 (germline): LGHNA, YNFKEQ. The trim removed 1 base at V and 8 bases at J, leaving 7 bases unmatched. CDR3 nucleotides: TGTGCCAGCAGCCAAGCCGGACAGACAGGGGACACCATATATTTT. Protein: CASSQAGQTGDTIYF.

The chain recombines TRBV7-9 with TRBJ2-1; D is unresolved. The CDR3 is made up of 17 amino acids. The V end lost 1 base, the J end lost 0 bases, and 13 bases lay between the germline ends. From germline, CDR1 is SEHNR and CDR2 FQNEAQ (reference sequence). This chain's CDR3 is CASSLVEVMSSYNEQFF. The CDR3 region has the DNA TGTGCCAGCAGCTTAGTCGAAGTGATGAGCTCCTACAATGAGCAGTTCTTC.

As DNA, the CDR3 is TGCGCCAGCAGCCAAGATCCTAGCGGGAGTCGCACAGATACGCAGTATTTT. It yields the protein CASSQDPSGSRTDTQYF. The chain couples TRBV4-3 to TRBJ2-3; 10 nucleotides match TRBD2. This CDR3 comprises 17 residues. V gave up 0 bases and J gave up 1 base; unmatched junction bases: 4. Germline lookup yields CDR1 LGHNA and CDR2 YSLEER.

The chain recombines TRBV3-1 (or the pseudogene TRBV3-2) with TRBJ2-5, with D hard to call. Germline assignment: CDR1 LGHDT and CDR2 YNNKEL (reference sequence). CDR3 length equals 13 residues. V was clipped by 1 base and J by 4 bases, with 7 bases between them. This CDR3 reads CASSQGSRETQYF. Written as DNA, the CDR3 is TGTGCCAGCAGCCAAGGGAGTAGAGAGACCCAGTACTTC.

The J gene is TRBJ2-2, the V gene TRBV27; D gene uncertain. From germline, CDR1 is MNHEY and CDR2 SMNVEV (reference sequence). CDR3 length: 14 amino acids. V shed 0 bases and J shed 6 bases, with 8 bases lying between them. The CDR3 nucleotides are TGTGCCAGCAGTTTATCGCTAATCGCCGGGGAGCTGTTTTTT. Its translation: CASSLSLIAGELFF.

The rearrangement links TRBV14 to TRBJ1-5; the D is unclear. V was pared by 2 bases and J by 9 bases, with 8 bases between. The CDR3 consists of 12 residues. The germline V gene encodes CDR1 SGHDN and CDR2 FVKESK. CDR3 protein: CASSQRRGPQHF. DNA of the CDR3: TGTGCCAGCAGCCAAAGGCGGGGGCCCCAGCATTTT.

This rearrangement joins TRBV6-4 to TRBJ2-1; tentative D call: TRBD2 (6 bases). The length of the CDR3 is 15 residues. Germline CDR1 reads MRHNA; CDR2 reads SNTAGT. V was shortened by 5 bases and J by 1 base, with 12 bases between the two germline ends. The CDR3 protein is CASSRGSGSYNEQFF. For the CDR3, the DNA is TGTGCCAGCAGTCGGGGGAGTGGGTCCTACAATGAGCAGTTCTTC.

A single count supports this clone. The rearrangement uses TRBV4-1 and TRBJ2-4; D is perhaps TRBD2 (6 bases). Trimming took 0 bases from V and 4 from J, leaving 13 bases between them. Germline V gene data show CDR1 as MGHRA and CDR2 as YSYEKL. This CDR3 comprises 16 residues. CDR3 coding DNA: TGCGCCAGCAGCCAAGAAGCAATTGGGGGGAAAAACATTCAGTACTTC. Translating it yields CASSQEAIGGKNIQYF.

This clone appeared a few times. This chain connects TRBV5-1 to TRBJ2-5; TRBD2 matches 12 bases. CDR3 length equals 17 residues. Germline assignment: CDR1 SGHRS and CDR2 YFSETQ. After removal of 0 bases from V and 5 bases from J, the junction contained 8 bases not matched to a gene. In DNA form, the CDR3 reads TGCGCCAGCAGCTTGGAACTAGCGGGAGGACCGCGGGAGACCCAGTACTTC. It specifies CASSLELAGGPRETQYF.

The chain is built from TRBV6-5 and TRBJ1-1; D is ambiguous. The V and J ends lost 2 bases and 0 bases respectively, with 7 bases between them. Germline V gene lookup returns CDR1 MNHEY and CDR2 SVGAGI. The CDR3 has 14 amino acids. The CDR3 region is CASSYGGVNTEAFF. For the CDR3, the DNA is TGTGCCAGCAGTTACGGCGGGGTGAACACTGAAGCTTTCTTT.

In this sample, this clone turned up once. The chain uses TRBV21-1 and TRBJ1-4. TRBV21-1 corresponds to a pseudogene. CDR3 length equals 13 residues. CDR3 region: CASSLDANEKLFF. In DNA form, the CDR3 reads TGTGCCAGCAGCCTAGATGCTAATGAAAAACTGTTTTTT.

The rearrangement joins TRBV11-2 to TRBJ1-6, with 8 bases aligning to TRBD1. This CDR3 region has 14 residues. V shed 7 bases and J 8 bases; nucleotides not matched to a gene: 7. From germline, CDR1 is SGHAT and CDR2 FQNNGV. CDR3 protein: CASTQGASDSPLHF. The CDR3 nucleotides are TGTGCCAGCACCCAGGGGGCGTCGGATTCACCCCTCCACTTT.

V is TRBV6-6 and J is TRBJ2-7, with TRBD1 matching 11 bases. Trimming took 2 bases from V and 5 from J; bases not matched to a gene: 5. The CDR3 is made up of 15 amino acids. CDR1 and CDR2 from the germline V gene are MNHNY and SVGAGI (reference sequence). The CDR3 is CASSYPGQGVNEQYF. The CDR3 nucleotides read TGTGCCAGCAGTTACCCGGGACAGGGGGTCAACGAGCAGTACTTC.

In DNA, the CDR3 is TGCGCCAGCAGCTTGGTGGGGACTAGCGAGGATACGCAGTATTTT. It specifies CASSLVGTSEDTQYF. This sequence joins TRBV5-1 and TRBJ2-3; 10 positions agree with TRBD2. Germline V CDR1 and CDR2: SGHRS, YFSETQ. After removal of 0 bases from V and 6 bases from J, the junction contained 4 bases not matched to a gene. The CDR3 runs to 15 residues.

As regards this clone: One junction end disagrees with the germline gene, perhaps due to a read error. The CDR3 DNA reads TGTGCTAGCAGAGAGGGAGTGGGTTCCGGGGAGCTGTTTTTT. Amino acid sequence: CASREGVGSGELFF. This sequence joins TRBV7-7 and TRBJ2-2, with a weak D call TRBD2 (5 bases). The germline CDR1 and CDR2 sequences are SSHAT and FNYEAQ (reference sequence). The CDR3 is 14 amino acids.

The chain joins TRBV9 to TRBJ2-2; TRBD2 matches at 7 bases. V trimming: 1 base; J trimming: 0 bases; junction bases outside the gene matches: 6. Germline CDR1 SGDLS, CDR2 YYNGEE. The CDR3 sequence is 17 residues long. The CDR3 DNA reads as TGTGCCAGCAGCGTAAGAAGCGGGGCAACGAACACCGGGGAGCTGTTTTTT. Translating gives CASSVRSGATNTGELFF.

The chain uses TRBV6-5 and TRBJ1-1; TRBD1 matches 7 bases. Germline CDR1 and CDR2: MNHEY and SVGAGI. J lost 8 bases, V lost 4 bases, and 10 bases had no gene match. The CDR3 is 14 residues long. The CDR3 spells CASSFRDSQLEAFF. The DNA of the CDR3 is TGTGCCAGCAGTTTCCGGGACAGCCAGCTCGAAGCTTTCTTT.

The chain has TRBV10-3 and TRBJ2-7; D perhaps matches TRBD2 (5 bases). The CDR3 contains 12 residues. V lost 6 bases to trimming and J lost 5 bases, with 11 bases between them. Germline-derived CDR1 and CDR2 are ENHRY and SYGVKD. In nucleotides, the CDR3 is TGTGCCATCAGCCGGATCGGGGACGAGCAGTACTTC. Its protein product is CAISRIGDEQYF.

The chain employs TRBV21-1 and TRBJ1-3. TRBV21-1 is a known pseudogene. The CDR3 loop spans 19 amino acids. The CDR3 DNA reads TGTGCCAGCAGCAAAAGGTCGGGGCAGGGAGGGTTCTCTGGAAACACCATATATTTT. This encodes CASSKRSGQGGFSGNTIYF.

J is TRBJ2-7 and V is TRBV6-5, with D possibly being TRBD1 (6 bases). The germline CDR1 and CDR2 sequences are MNHEY and SVGAGI. Trimming removed 6 bases from V and 2 bases from J, with 17 bases in between. The CDR3 totals 15 residues. The CDR3 DNA is TGTGCCAGCAGCGGCGGACAGAAGAATACCTACGAGCAGTACTTC. Protein: CASSGGQKNTYEQYF.

This chain uses TRBV28 with TRBJ1-2; no reliable D call. Between the trimmed V and J ends, which lost 3 bases and 4 bases, there was a span of 9 bases. The CDR3 is 13 amino acids. Germline CDR1 and CDR2: MDHEN and SYDVKM. CDR3 amino acids: CASSLRVGYGYTF. CDR3 sequence (DNA): TGTGCCAGCAGTTTGCGGGTTGGCTATGGCTACACCTTC.

The V gene is TRBV19, the J gene TRBJ2-7; 7 bases agree with TRBD2. V was pared by 6 bases and J by 5 bases, with 7 bases of the junction left unmatched. From germline, CDR1 is LNHDA and CDR2 SQIVND (reference sequence). The CDR3 is made up of 13 amino acids. As DNA, the CDR3 is TGTGCCAGTAGCCCCTCTAGCGGCGACGAGCAGTACTTC. It yields the protein CASSPSSGDEQYF.

The rearrangement joins TRBV18 to TRBJ1-6, with TRBD1 identical over 8 bases. The CDR3 totals 13 residues. CDR1 is KGHSH and CDR2 is LQKENI in the germline V gene. Losses at the gene ends were 4 bases for V and 10 bases for J; bases not matched to a gene: 3. CDR3 nucleotides: TGTGCCAGCTCACTGGACAGGGTCTCACCCCTCCACTTT. Protein: CASSLDRVSPLHF.

This chain uses TRBV30 with TRBJ1-6; 7 bases map to TRBD1. The germline V gene encodes CDR1 GTSNPN and CDR2 SVGIG (reference sequence). The CDR3 consists of 14 residues. V lost 3 bases and J lost 11; bases outside the gene matches: 10. CDR3 amino acids: CAWSKGGRVAPLHF. The CDR3, as DNA: TGTGCCTGGAGCAAAGGGGGCAGAGTGGCACCCCTCCACTTT. Looking up the rest from reference TRBV30 and TRBJ1-6 gives the full variable domain: SQTIHQWPATLVQPVGSPLSLECTVEGTSNPNLYWYRQAAGRGLQLLFYSVGIGQISSEVPQNLSASRPQDRQFILSSKKLLLSDSGFYLCAWSKGGRVAPLHFGNGTRLTVT.

The chain has TRBV6-5 and TRBJ1-6, with TRBD1 matching 7 bases. Germline V CDR1 and CDR2: MNHEY, SVGAGI. V was pared by 5 bases and J by 9 bases, with 10 bases of the junction left unmatched. There are 15 residues in the CDR3. The CDR3 DNA reads TGTGCCAGCAGTAAAAAGTACCAGGGGGGTTCACCCCTCCACTTT. Its protein is CASSKKYQGGSPLHF.

This rearrangement joins TRBV7-2 to TRBJ1-3; D possibly corresponds to TRBD1 (6 bases). Trimming removed 5 bases from V and 4 bases from J, with 21 bases in between. CDR3 length equals 17 residues. Germline V gives CDR1 SGHTA, CDR2 FQGNSA. Written as DNA, the CDR3 is TGTGCCAGCAGCCCCATGACAGGTCCTGGGTTAGGAAACACCATATATTTT. Encoded protein: CASSPMTGPGLGNTIYF. Filled out from reference TRBV7-2 and TRBJ1-3, the complete variable domain reads GAGVSQSPSNKVTEKGKDVELRCDPISGHTALYWYRQSLGQGLEFLIYFQGNSAPDKSGLPSDRFSAERTGGSVSTLTIQRTQQEDSAVYLCASSPMTGPGLGNTIYFGEGSWLTVV.

The chain joins TRBV12-3 or TRBV12-4 to TRBJ1-6; D not resolved. Deletions cut 3 bases from V and 10 bases from J, with 10 bases between. The CDR3 sequence is 13 residues long. The CDR3 spells CASSLGLRSPLHF. The CDR3 DNA follows: TGTGCCAGCAGTTTGGGCCTTAGGTCACCCCTCCACTTT.